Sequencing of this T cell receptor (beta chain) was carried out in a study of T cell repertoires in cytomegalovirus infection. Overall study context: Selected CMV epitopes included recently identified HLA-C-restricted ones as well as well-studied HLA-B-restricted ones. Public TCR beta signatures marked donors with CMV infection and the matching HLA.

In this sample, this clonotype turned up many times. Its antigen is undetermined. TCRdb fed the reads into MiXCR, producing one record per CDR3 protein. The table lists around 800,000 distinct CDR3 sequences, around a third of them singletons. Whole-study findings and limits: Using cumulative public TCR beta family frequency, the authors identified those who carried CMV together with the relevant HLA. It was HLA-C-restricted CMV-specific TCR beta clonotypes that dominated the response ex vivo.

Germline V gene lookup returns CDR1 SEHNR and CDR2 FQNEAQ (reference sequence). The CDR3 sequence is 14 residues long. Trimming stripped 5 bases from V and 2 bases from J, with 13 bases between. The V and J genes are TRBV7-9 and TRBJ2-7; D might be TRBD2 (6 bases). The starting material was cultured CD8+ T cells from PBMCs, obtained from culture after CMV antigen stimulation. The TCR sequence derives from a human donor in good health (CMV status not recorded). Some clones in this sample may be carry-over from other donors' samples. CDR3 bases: TGTGCCAGCAGCAATTCGGGGGTCCCCTACGAGCAGTACTTC. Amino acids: CASSNSGVPYEQYF.